These 29 T cell receptor beta chains originate from one sample sequenced in a study of blood T cell repertoires in COVID-19. Method: immunoSEQ multiplex PCR; TCRdb's copy keeps in-frame clones and lacks some. Of 310,000 or so clones in the sample, about 87% were seen once. The sample taken for sequencing was peripheral blood. The receptors stem from a man in his 70s with acute or convalescent COVID-19.

This clone was recorded only once. CDR3 DNA: TGTGCCAGCAGCCAGCCCCGCGGCGGAAACACCATATATTTT. Protein sequence: CASSQPRGGNTIYF. The V and J genes are TRBV3-1 (or the pseudogene TRBV3-2) and TRBJ1-3; D is unresolved. The CDR3 runs 14 residues. Deletions cut 3 bases from V and 4 bases from J, with 10 bases between. Germline CDR1 LGHDT, CDR2 YNNKEL (reference sequence).

The rearrangement links TRBV7-2 to TRBJ2-1; 10 bases are a match to TRBD2. The CDR3 spans 17 residues. With 0 bases clipped from V and 9 bases from J, the junction kept 11 bases outside the gene matches. Germline lookup yields CDR1 SGHTA and CDR2 FQGNSA. The CDR3 DNA is TGTGCCAGCAGCTTAGCCGTAATTACTAGCGGGACGGGTGAGCAGTTCTTC. Its translation: CASSLAVITSGTGEQFF.

The chain's CDR3 is CASSSTGTLAKNIQYF. The CDR3 DNA reads TGTGCCAGCAGCTCTACAGGGACCCTAGCCAAAAACATTCAGTACTTC. The chain uses TRBV14 and TRBJ2-4, with D possibly matching TRBD1 (6 bases). CDR1 and CDR2 from the germline V gene are SGHDN and FVKESK. CDR3 length: 16 residues. Trimming took off 5 bases at V and 0 bases at J, with 14 bases between the two ends. Combining the CDR3 with reference TRBV14 and TRBJ2-4 gives the whole variable domain EAGVTQFPSHSVIEKGQTVTLRCDPISGHDNLYWYRRVMGKEIKFLLHFVKESKQDESGMPNNRFLAERTGGTYSTLKVQPAELEDSGVYFCASSSTGTLAKNIQYFGAGTRLSVL.

The rearrangement joins TRBV6-6 to TRBJ2-2, with a tentative D call TRBD1 (7 bases). Germline-derived CDR1 and CDR2 are MNHNY and SVGAGI (reference sequence). CDR3 size: 15 residues. The V and J ends lost 2 bases and 3 bases respectively, with 10 bases between them. CDR3 sequence: CASSYGRGDTGELFF. The CDR3 coding sequence is TGTGCCAGCAGTTACGGCAGGGGGGACACCGGGGAGCTGTTTTTT.

The rearrangement joins TRBV28 to TRBJ1-5, with D maybe TRBD1 (6 bases). V was cut by 7 bases and J by 2 bases, with 15 bases left in between. Germline CDR1 and CDR2: MDHEN and SYDVKM. The CDR3 covers 15 residues. CDR3 amino acids: CASTFQGRGNQPQHF. CDR3 sequence (DNA): TGTGCCAGCACCTTTCAGGGGAGAGGCAATCAGCCCCAGCATTTT.

The gene calls are TRBV5-4 and TRBJ1-4; TRBD1 agrees at 7 bases. The CDR3 consists of 15 residues. After removal of 0 bases from V and 5 bases from J, the junction contained 4 bases not matched to a gene. The germline V gene encodes CDR1 SGHNT and CDR2 YYREEE (reference sequence). CDR3 coding DNA: TGTGCCAGCAGCTTGGAAGGGACAGCAAATGAAAAACTGTTTTTT. As protein: CASSLEGTANEKLFF.

This chain uses TRBV19 with TRBJ2-3, with 10 bases matching TRBD2. There are 15 residues in the CDR3. Germline lookup yields CDR1 LNHDA and CDR2 SQIVND (reference sequence). Unmatched junction bases numbered 8, after V lost 8 bases and J lost 3 bases. The CDR3 nucleotides are TGTGCCAGTCTCCAGCGGGAGGGCCGAACAGATACGCAGTATTTT. It codes for CASLQREGRTDTQYF. Complete variable domain (other parts from reference TRBV19 and TRBJ2-3): DGGITQSPKYLFRKEGQNVTLSCEQNLNHDAMYWYRQDPGQGLRLIYYSQIVNDFQKGDIAEGYSVSREKKESFPLTVTSAQKNPTAFYLCASLQREGRTDTQYFGPGTRLTVL.

This clone was seen a handful of times. The chain carries TRBV19 and TRBJ1-2; 9 nucleotides align to TRBD1. The CDR3 sequence is 16 residues long. Germline V gene sequence: CDR1 LNHDA, CDR2 SQIVND (reference sequence). V trimming: 7 bases; J trimming: 5 bases; junction bases outside the gene matches: 14. The CDR3 region is CASTLSGGQGVYGYTF. CDR3 nucleotides: TGTGCCAGTACCCTCAGCGGGGGACAGGGAGTTTATGGCTACACCTTC.

V is TRBV7-2 and J is TRBJ2-7; 7 nucleotides agree with TRBD1. J lost 4 bases, V lost 5 bases, and 11 bases had no gene match. Germline V CDR1 and CDR2: SGHTA, FQGNSA. This CDR3 comprises 15 residues. The CDR3 nucleotides read TGTGCCAGCAGCCCCCCCCGGGACAGAAGTTACGAGCAGTACTTC. Translation: CASSPPRDRSYEQYF.

In this sample, this clone turned up once. The gene calls are TRBV5-1 and TRBJ2-1, with 11 positions matching TRBD2. The CDR3 sequence is 15 residues long. Germline V gives CDR1 SGHRS, CDR2 YFSETQ. With 2 bases clipped from V and 7 bases from J, the junction kept 5 bases outside the gene matches. The CDR3 DNA is TGCGCCAGCAGCTTTCATAGCGGGAGGGAGAATGAGCAGTTCTTC. Translated: CASSFHSGRENEQFF.

The gene calls are TRBV19 and TRBJ2-4; possible D gene TRBD1, 6 bases. The V gene's germline CDR1 is LNHDA and CDR2 SQIVND (reference sequence). The CDR3 loop spans 14 amino acids. Between the trimmed V and J ends, which lost 6 bases and 0 bases, there was a span of 9 bases. CDR3 bases: TGTGCCAGTAGGGAGACAGGAGCCAAAAACATTCAGTACTTC. Translation: CASRETGAKNIQYF.

The rearrangement joins TRBV27 to TRBJ1-4; D is undetermined. The CDR3 has 13 amino acids. V was pared by 4 bases and J by 7 bases, with 10 bases between. Germline CDR1 reads MNHEY; CDR2 reads SMNVEV (reference sequence). DNA for the CDR3: TGTGCCAGCAGTTCGGGGTTCGGTGAAAAACTGTTTTTT. Its translation is CASSSGFGEKLFF. The full variable domain, completed using reference TRBV27 and TRBJ1-4, is EAQVTQNPRYLITVTGKKLTVTCSQNMNHEYMSWYRQDPGLGLRQIYYSMNVEVTDKGDVPEGYKVSRKEKRNFPLILESPSPNQTSLYFCASSSGFGEKLFFGSGTQLSVL.

This clone is a singleton in its sample. This chain's CDR3 is CSASKPGQRYNEQFF. The CDR3 DNA reads TGCAGTGCAAGTAAGCCGGGACAGAGATACAATGAGCAGTTCTTC. The rearrangement joins TRBV20-1 to TRBJ2-1, with TRBD1 matching over 7 bases. Germline V CDR1 and CDR2: DFQATT, SNEGSKA (reference sequence). There are 15 residues in the CDR3. J was trimmed by 4 bases and V by 6 bases; bases with no gene match: 12.

The chain is built from TRBV6-5 and TRBJ2-7; 8 nucleotides match TRBD1. The J segment lost 6 bases and the V segment lost 0 bases, leaving 7 bases of the junction unmatched. The CDR3 has 15 residues. Germline CDR1 MNHEY, CDR2 SVGAGI. CDR3 sequence (DNA): TGTGCCAGCAGTTACTCGGCAACAGGGGGTAGCGAGCAGTACTTC. This encodes CASSYSATGGSEQYF.

The rearrangement uses TRBV7-2 and TRBJ2-5; perhaps TRBD2 as D (5 bases). V was cut by 1 base and J by 1 base, with 10 bases left in between. Germline-derived CDR1 and CDR2 are SGHTA and FQGNSA. The CDR3 loop spans 15 amino acids. CDR3 amino acids: CASSLVAGRQETQYF. CDR3 DNA: TGTGCCAGCAGCTTAGTGGCGGGCCGCCAAGAGACCCAGTACTTC.

The V gene is TRBV5-6, the J gene TRBJ2-1, with TRBD2 matching over 9 bases. This CDR3 spans 16 amino acids. Trimming took 1 base from V and 8 from J; bases not matched to a gene: 10. The V gene's germline CDR1 is SGHDT and CDR2 YYEEEE. The CDR3 reads CASSLLRGGDLDEQFF. CDR3 coding DNA: TGTGCCAGCAGCTTGTTGCGCGGGGGGGACTTGGATGAGCAGTTCTTC.

This clone was seen a single time. The chain couples TRBV28 to TRBJ1-2; possibly TRBD1 for D (5 bases). Trimming left V 4 bases short and J 1 base short, with 7 bases between. CDR1 MDHEN and CDR2 SYDVKM come from the germline V gene. This CDR3 has 13 amino acids. CDR3 in amino acids: CASSWGSNYGYTF. The CDR3 region has the DNA TGTGCCAGCAGTTGGGGCAGTAACTATGGCTACACCTTC.

The chain uses TRBV5-4 and TRBJ2-7, with D unclear. Germline V gene lookup returns CDR1 SGHNT and CDR2 YYREEE (reference sequence). Trimming shortened V by 1 base and J by 2 bases, and 10 bases separated the two germline ends. CDR3 size: 14 residues. The CDR3 is CASSLRQAPYEQYF. For the CDR3, the DNA is TGTGCCAGCAGCTTGCGGCAGGCACCCTACGAGCAGTACTTC. Together with reference TRBV5-4 and TRBJ2-7, the CDR3 gives the full variable domain: ETGVTQSPTHLIKTRGQQVTLRCSSQSGHNTVSWYQQALGQGPQFIFQYYREEENGRGNFPPRFSGLQFPNYSSELNVNALELDDSALYLCASSLRQAPYEQYFGPGTRLTVT.

The CDR3 nucleotides read TGTGCCAGCAGCGCAGGGGGCTGGTCACCCCTCCACTTT. It yields the protein CASSAGGWSPLHF. The chain recombines TRBV9 with TRBJ1-6, with TRBD1 matching 8 bases. This CDR3 is 13 amino acids long. Germline CDR1 SGDLS, CDR2 YYNGEE. The V segment lost 3 bases and the J segment 10 bases; nucleotides outside the gene matches: 3.

This clone turned up a few times. The CDR3 sequence: CASSLESSVRGVHKEQFF. The CDR3 DNA sequence: TGTGCCAGCAGCTTAGAGAGTTCGGTCCGGGGGGTCCATAAGGAGCAGTTCTTC. This chain joins TRBV7-3 and TRBJ2-1; 7 bases align to TRBD2. Trimming at V came to 2 bases and at J to 10 bases, leaving 20 bases not matched to a gene. The germline V gene has CDR1 SGHTA and CDR2 FQGTGA. CDR3 length equals 18 residues.

The V and J genes are TRBV7-2 and TRBJ2-7; TRBD1 aligns across 9 bases. V was pared by 2 bases and J by 7 bases, with 12 bases of the junction left unmatched. CDR1 SGHTA and CDR2 FQGNSA come from the germline V gene. The CDR3 loop spans 16 amino acids. CDR3 nucleotide sequence: TGTGCCAGCAGCTTACGAGGGACAGGGCTCAAGAAGGAGCAGTACTTC. This gives the protein CASSLRGTGLKKEQYF.

V and J are TRBV7-9 and TRBJ2-7, with D perhaps matching TRBD1 (5 bases). Trimming left V 1 base short and J 5 bases short, with 9 bases between. This CDR3 region has 13 residues. The germline V gene encodes CDR1 SEHNR and CDR2 FQNEAQ (reference sequence). The CDR3 bases are TGTGCCAGCAGCTTAGAGGGGATCAACGAGCAGTACTTC. The encoded protein is CASSLEGINEQYF.

The chain couples TRBV24-1 to TRBJ2-5, with D tentatively TRBD2 (7 bases). This CDR3 has 18 amino acids. CDR1 KGHDR and CDR2 SFDVKD come from the germline V gene. V was clipped by 3 bases and J by 5 bases, with 24 bases between them. The CDR3, as DNA: TGTGCCACCAGTGATCACCTCGTGGGGGGGCTGAGCGAGGAGACCCAGTACTTC. Protein sequence: CATSDHLVGGLSEETQYF.

V gene TRBV10-3 combines with J gene TRBJ1-3; a possible D gene is TRBD1 (6 bases). CDR1 is ENHRY and CDR2 is SYGVKD in the germline V gene. V was trimmed by 3 bases and J by 0 bases, leaving 15 bases between them. The CDR3 has 17 residues. The CDR3 region has the DNA TGTGCCATCAGTGACCCGGGACACCGGAGCTCTGGAAACACCATATATTTT. Protein: CAISDPGHRSSGNTIYF.

The rearrangement joins TRBV9 to TRBJ2-3; 8 bases map to TRBD2. Losses at the gene ends were 0 bases for V and 1 base for J; bases not matched to a gene: 4. CDR1 is SGDLS and CDR2 is YYNGEE in the germline V gene. The CDR3 sequence is 16 residues long. CDR3 region: CASSVEVAGRTDTQYF. The CDR3 DNA reads TGTGCCAGCAGCGTAGAAGTAGCGGGACGCACAGATACGCAGTATTTT.

This clone was seen a handful of times. The rearrangement links TRBV6-5 to TRBJ1-2, with a weak D call TRBD1 (6 bases). Trimming left V 6 bases short and J 6 bases short, with 14 bases between. CDR3 size: 13 residues. Germline assignment: CDR1 MNHEY and CDR2 SVGAGI. This CDR3 reads CASRTAGANGYTF. For the CDR3, the DNA is TGTGCCAGCAGAACCGCAGGGGCGAATGGCTACACCTTC.

V gene TRBV7-6 combines with J gene TRBJ1-4; D is ambiguous. The V gene lost 1 base and the J gene lost 5 bases, with 11 bases spanning the gap. The CDR3 is 15 amino acids. Germline CDR1 reads SGHVS; CDR2 reads FNYEAQ. CDR3: CASSLGQSRNEKLFF. Here the CDR3 DNA reads TGTGCCAGCAGCTTAGGGCAGTCGAGGAATGAAAAACTGTTTTTT.

The chain has TRBV7-9 and TRBJ2-5; 8 nucleotides align to TRBD1. J was trimmed by 0 bases and V by 5 bases; bases with no gene match: 8. Germline V gene lookup returns CDR1 SEHNR and CDR2 FQNEAQ (reference sequence). The length of the CDR3 is 16 residues. For the CDR3, the DNA is TGTGCCAGCAGCCACGACAGGGGACTGTACCAAGAGACCCAGTACTTC. Protein sequence: CASSHDRGLYQETQYF. Based on the CDR3 plus reference TRBV7-9 and TRBJ2-5, the full variable domain is DTGVSQNPRHKITKRGQNVTFRCDPISEHNRLYWYRQTLGQGPEFLTYFQNEAQLEKSRLLSDRFSAERPKGSFSTLEIQRTEQGDSAMYLCASSHDRGLYQETQYFGPGTRLLVL.

The chain is built from TRBV5-1 and TRBJ1-5, with D possibly TRBD1 on 5 matching bases. Germline V lookup: CDR1 SGHRS, CDR2 YFSETQ. Trimming took 0 bases from V and 4 from J, leaving 11 bases between them. This CDR3 region has 15 residues. CDR3 bases: TGCGCCAGCAGCTTGGAACCGGGGGAAAATCAGCCCCAGCATTTT. Amino acids: CASSLEPGENQPQHF.